This TCR beta chain was retrieved from a study of long-term antiretroviral therapy in people with HIV. Notes on the study in general: Pre-ART expanded TRB clones stayed dominant throughout, though often decreasing after ART. When set beside controls, HIV repertoires had CDR3 length ranges that were narrower.

Every participant gave one or more pre-ART and two or more post-ART PBMC samples. As to this clone: Its specificity is not known.

Run at survey level, the immunoSEQ assay was version v3.0. For each individual sample, sequencing targeted roughly 35,000-55,000 T-cell genomes. Libraries were prepared by immunoSEQ multiplex PCR; TCRdb keeps only in-frame clonotypes and omits some of them. This sample has roughly 14,000 clones, with roughly 82% found just once. The CDR3 runs 18 residues. The V and J ends lost 5 bases and 0 bases, in that order; junction bases with no gene match: 15. The V gene's germline CDR1 is SGHTA and CDR2 FQGTGA. This sequence was found in a man under 40 with HIV. The material sequenced was unsorted PBMCs, taken 0.4 years after starting antiretroviral therapy. J is TRBJ1-1 and V is TRBV7-3; 7 bases map to TRBD1. The CDR3 DNA follows: TGTGCCAGCAGCCCAGGGGGGGACACAAACTTCTTGAACACTGAAGCTTTCTTT. Translated: CASSPGGDTNFLNTEAFF.